This T cell receptor beta chain is from a study of CD8+ T cells in alopecia areata. Study background: Female C3H/HeJ mice aged roughly 7-10 weeks received skin from roughly 6-12-month-old C3H/HeJ donors with spontaneous alopecia.

The CDR3 loop spans 16 amino acids. Trimming removed 1 base at V and 0 bases at J, with 8 bases between. CDR1 is NNHNN, CDR2 SYGAGS, per germline (reference sequence). About this clone itself: The antigen is undetermined. DNA and listed protein disagree at residue 13, so the protein shown here was translated from the DNA. Gene names refer to mouse genes. The read falls 3 residues short of the CDR3 end, and the missing part is taken from the germline J gene.

Study-wide points: TCR sharing was clearer in mice than between patients, perhaps partly owing to patient HLA diversity. Relative to normal scalp, lesional scalp, especially alopecia totalis/universalis, showed higher clonality. Sequenced scalp T cells also include alphabeta T cells resident in normal skin.

Reverse transcription of extracted RNA yielded cDNA, which provided the sequencing template. Measured with immunoSEQ multiplex PCR; TCRdb has only the in-frame clones, and not every one. The repertoire consists of roughly 110,000 clones, none detected only once. V usage is TRBV13-2 and J usage is TRBJ1-6; weak D call: TRBD1 (5 bases). TRBJ1-6 is known as an ORF, though its function is uncertain. The receptor was isolated from a C3H/HeJ mouse with alopecia areata. The strain's MHC haplotype is H2-k. Sample: lesional skin. CDR3 sequence reads: CASGDTTASYNSPLYF. The part of the CDR3 DNA that was read is TGTGCCAGCGGTGATACGACAGCTTCCTATAATTCGCCC.